Described below is a single TCR beta chain sequence and its context. Its target is not known. The junction and the germline gene differ at one end; a read error may be behind it. These data are taken from a study of metastatic and nonmetastatic thyroid tumors. Overall study findings and caveats: TCR beta diversity was reportedly significantly higher in malignant thyroid tumors than benign nodules, in blood and tumor.

Original processing methods: It was from CDR3 differences across clinicopathological groups that a distant-metastasis classifier for papillary thyroid cancer was built. TCRdb re-called the PCR reads with MiXCR. What appears here as the V and J calls and clone size reflects TCRdb's work, not the paper's. The data contain around 53,000 clones, roughly 15% of them singletons. From germline, CDR1 is SGHAT and CDR2 FQNNGV. This CDR3 is built from 16 residues. Not a single patient had been given any form of treatment at any point before undergoing thyroid surgery. This sequence was found in a female donor with papillary thyroid cancer or a benign thyroid nodule (not recorded which). Some clones in this sample may be carry-over from other donors' samples. The sample taken for sequencing was blood. J is TRBJ2-3 and V is TRBV11-2; the D gene could be TRBD1 or TRBD2 (6 bases each). The CDR3 nucleotides are TGTGACAGCAGCTTAATAGGGGGGCAACCCGCAGATACGCAGTATTTT. Translated: CDSSLIGGQPADTQYF.